This is a list of T cell receptor beta chains from one sample in a study of neurological immune-mediated disorders. Each CDR3 protein gets one entry after TCRdb re-called the 5' RACE reads with MiXCR. The repertoire holds some 47,000 distinct CDR3 sequences, with 20% to 25% as singletons. Material: PBMCs. These receptors all come from a man aged 55 to 70 with HTLV-1-associated myelopathy (HAM/TSP). CDR3s include the opening cysteine and the closing phenylalanine or tryptophan. D genes are given only for firm matches. Some rows mark clone size as missing; the rest say once, few, many or name a class of expanded clone.

clone size	V gene	D gene	J gene	CDR3 DNA	CDR3 protein
many	TRBV3-1	NA	TRBJ2-1	TGTGCCAGCAGCCCTCCGAGTTCCGAGCAGTTCTTC	CASSPPSSEQFF
many	TRBV6-5	NA	TRBJ1-5	TGTGCCAGCACGCCCGGGGGTGGGAGCAATCAGCCCCAGCATTTT	CASTPGGGSNQPQHF
NA	TRBV20-1	NA	TRBJ2-5	TGCAGTGCTAGGCCCACACTAGCTCGGGAGACCCAGTACTTC	CSARPTLARETQYF
NA	TRBV6-5	NA	TRBJ2-2	TGTGCCAGCAGTTACTGGGCAGGGGACGATACCGGGGAGGTGTTTTTT	CASSYWAGDDTGEVFF
many	TRBV5-1	NA	TRBJ1-3	TGCGCCAGCAGCTTTCAGGGTGGTGGAAACACCATATATTTT	CASSFQGGGNTIYF
NA	TRBV6-1	NA	TRBJ2-1	TGTTCCAGTAGTGAATCGGTTGAGCAGTTCTTC	CSSSESVEQFF
many	TRBV11-2	NA	TRBJ2-4	TGTGCCAGCTCATTGCTGGGGGCCAAAAACATTCAGTACTTC	CASSLLGAKNIQYF
many	TRBV20-1	NA	TRBJ2-2	TGCAGTGCTACCGACTACGCGGGGTCCGGGGAGCTGTTTTTT	CSATDYAGSGELFF
many	TRBV10-3	TRBD2	TRBJ2-1	TGTGCCACCGGTCCCGGGGAGGGTGAGCAGTTCTTC	CATGPGEGEQFF
many	TRBV28	TRBD2	TRBJ2-1	TGTGCCAGCAGTCTCCCGGGGACTAGCGGGAGGTCTGAGCAGTTCTTC	CASSLPGTSGRSEQFF
NA	TRBV5-1	NA	TRBJ2-1	TGCGCCAGCAGCTTGCGGACGGGTGGGGCCTACAATGAGCAGTTCTTC	CASSLRTGGAYNEQFF
many	TRBV5-1	NA	TRBJ2-2	TGCGCCAGCAGCTTGGGTCCAGGCTCGACCGGGGAGCTGTTTTTT	CASSLGPGSTGELFF
many	TRBV7-9	NA	TRBJ2-7	TGTGCCAGCACCTCGGGGGCGGGAGACAAGGACGAGCAGTACTTC	CASTSGAGDKDEQYF
NA	TRBV2	NA	TRBJ1-5	TGTGCCAGCAGTAAGGGTGTAGTTCAGCCCCAGCATTTT	CASSKGVVQPQHF